This TCR beta chain was identified during a study of shared clonotypes between healthy human individuals. Across the study: The composition of the donors was a couple of women and a few men aged 18 to 49. Study-level points and caveats: Genetic and exposure-history diversity was limited by the few donors.

The CDR3 has 13 amino acids. The V gene's germline CDR1 is GTSNPN and CDR2 SVGIG (reference sequence). V was shortened by 0 bases and J by 3 bases, with 8 bases between the two germline ends. Authors' data handling: ImmunoSEQ gave junction-only sequences without quality scores, so filtering differed. The method was immunoSEQ multiplex PCR; TCRdb's version includes in-frame clones alone and lacks a portion of them. The V and J calls and clone size are taken from that table; D and trimming were inferred from the DNA. Of 2 million to 2.5 million clones listed, about 95% are singletons. In the case of this clone: Its antigen remains unidentified. Other DNA sequences within the sample encode an identical CDR3.

CD8 cells regarded as naive lacked CD45RO, were positively chosen for CCR7, and omitted terminally differentiated effector memory CD45RA+ cells. Participating donors were healthy, HIV-negative adults free of recent acute infections or vaccinations. The sequenced sample was naive CD8+ T cells sorted from blood. The clonotype was recovered from a man in his late teens or twenties in good health. J is TRBJ1-1 and V is TRBV30; D may be TRBD1 (5 bases). The CDR3 sequence is CAWSVWGDTEAFF. In DNA, the CDR3 is TGTGCCTGGAGTGTCTGGGGGGACACTGAAGCTTTCTTT.